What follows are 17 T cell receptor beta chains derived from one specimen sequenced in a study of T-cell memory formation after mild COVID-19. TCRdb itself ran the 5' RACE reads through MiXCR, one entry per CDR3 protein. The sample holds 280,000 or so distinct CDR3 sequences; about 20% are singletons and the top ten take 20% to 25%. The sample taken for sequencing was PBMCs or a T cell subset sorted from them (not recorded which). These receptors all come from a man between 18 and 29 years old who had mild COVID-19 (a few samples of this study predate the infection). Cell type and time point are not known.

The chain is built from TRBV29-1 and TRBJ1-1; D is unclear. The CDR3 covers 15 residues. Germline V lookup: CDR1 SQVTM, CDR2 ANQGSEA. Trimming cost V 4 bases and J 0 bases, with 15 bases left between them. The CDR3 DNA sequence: TGCAGCGTTGCCAAGGGTAGGTCCATGAACACTGAAGCTTTCTTT. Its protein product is CSVAKGRSMNTEAFF. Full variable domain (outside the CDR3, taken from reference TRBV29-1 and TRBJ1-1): SAVISQKPSRDICQRGTSLTIQCQVDSQVTMMFWYRQQPGQSLTLIATANQGSEATYESGFVIDKFPISRPNLTFSTLTVSNMSPEDSSIYLCSVAKGRSMNTEAFFGQGTRLTVV.

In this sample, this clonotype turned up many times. This chain's CDR3 is CASSPRRERWGQPQHF. Here the CDR3 DNA reads TGTGCCAGCTCACCTCGCAGGGAGAGGTGGGGTCAGCCCCAGCATTTT. The J gene is TRBJ1-5, the V gene TRBV18; TRBD1 is a possible D gene (5 bases). V lost 3 bases, J lost 6 bases, and 18 bases lay in between. Germline V gene lookup returns CDR1 KGHSH and CDR2 LQKENI. The CDR3 extends over 16 amino acids.

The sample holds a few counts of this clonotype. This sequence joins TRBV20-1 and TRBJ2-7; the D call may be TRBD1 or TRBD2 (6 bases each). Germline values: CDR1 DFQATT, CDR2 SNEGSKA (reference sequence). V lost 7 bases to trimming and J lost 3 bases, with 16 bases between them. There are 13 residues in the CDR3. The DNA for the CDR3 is TGCAGTGTGGTGGGCAGGGGAGGCTACGAGCAGTACTTC. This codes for CSVVGRGGYEQYF.

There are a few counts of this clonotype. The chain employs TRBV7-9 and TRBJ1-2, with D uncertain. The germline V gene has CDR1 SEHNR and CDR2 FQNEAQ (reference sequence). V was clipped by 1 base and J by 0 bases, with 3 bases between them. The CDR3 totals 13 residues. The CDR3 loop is CASSLETNYGYTF. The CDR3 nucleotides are TGTGCCAGCAGCTTAGAGACTAACTATGGCTACACCTTC.

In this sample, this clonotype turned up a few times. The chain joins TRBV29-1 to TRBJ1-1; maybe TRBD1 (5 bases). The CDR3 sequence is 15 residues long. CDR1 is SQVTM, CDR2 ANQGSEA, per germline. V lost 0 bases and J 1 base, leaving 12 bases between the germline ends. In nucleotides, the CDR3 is TGCAGCGTTGAAGATCGGGCACAGGCGAACACTGAAGCTTTCTTT. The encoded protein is CSVEDRAQANTEAFF.

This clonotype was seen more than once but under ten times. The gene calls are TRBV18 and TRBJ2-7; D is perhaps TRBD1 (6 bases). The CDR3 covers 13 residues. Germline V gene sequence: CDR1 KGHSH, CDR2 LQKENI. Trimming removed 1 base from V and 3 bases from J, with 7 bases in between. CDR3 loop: CASSPQGDYEQYF. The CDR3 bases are TGTGCCAGCTCACCACAGGGGGACTACGAGCAGTACTTC.

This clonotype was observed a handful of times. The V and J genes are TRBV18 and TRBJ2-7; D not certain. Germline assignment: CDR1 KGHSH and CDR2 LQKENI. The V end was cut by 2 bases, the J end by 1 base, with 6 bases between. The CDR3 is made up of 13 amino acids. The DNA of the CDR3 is TGTGCCAGCTCACCATCGCAATCCTACGAGCAGTACGTC. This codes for CASSPSQSYEQYV.

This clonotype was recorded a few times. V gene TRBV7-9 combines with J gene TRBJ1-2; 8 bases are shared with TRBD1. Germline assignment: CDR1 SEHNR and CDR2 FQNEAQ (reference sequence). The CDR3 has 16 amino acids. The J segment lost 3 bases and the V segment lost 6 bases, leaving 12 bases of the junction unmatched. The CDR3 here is CASSFDAGQGHYGYTF. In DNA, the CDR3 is TGTGCCAGCAGTTTCGACGCCGGACAGGGCCACTATGGCTACACCTTC. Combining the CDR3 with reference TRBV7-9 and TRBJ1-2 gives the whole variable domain DTGVSQNPRHKITKRGQNVTFRCDPISEHNRLYWYRQTLGQGPEFLTYFQNEAQLEKSRLLSDRFSAERPKGSFSTLEIQRTEQGDSAMYLCASSFDAGQGHYGYTFGSGTRLTVV.

The CDR3 nucleotides are TGTGCCAGCAGCTCACAGGGGGGGGTAAACGAGCAGTACTTC. This gives the protein CASSSQGGVNEQYF. This rearrangement joins TRBV4-2 to TRBJ2-7, with a weak D call TRBD1 (8 bases). Germline CDR1 reads LGHNA; CDR2 reads YNFKEQ. The CDR3 spans 14 residues. V was cut by 5 bases and J by 5 bases, with 16 bases left in between.

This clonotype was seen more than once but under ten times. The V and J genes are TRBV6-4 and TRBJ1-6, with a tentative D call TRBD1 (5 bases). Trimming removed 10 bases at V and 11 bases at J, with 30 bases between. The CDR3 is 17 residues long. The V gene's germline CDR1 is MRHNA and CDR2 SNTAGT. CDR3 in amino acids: CATPTGDQALAGAPLHF. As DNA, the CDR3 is TGTGCCACTCCGACGGGGGACCAAGCCCTGGCGGGTGCACCCCTCCACTTT.

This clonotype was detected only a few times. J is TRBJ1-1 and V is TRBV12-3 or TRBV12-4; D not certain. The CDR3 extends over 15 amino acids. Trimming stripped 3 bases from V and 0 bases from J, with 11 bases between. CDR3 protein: CASSFMVPMNTEAFF. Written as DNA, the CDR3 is TGTGCCAGCAGTTTTATGGTCCCCATGAACACTGAAGCTTTCTTT.

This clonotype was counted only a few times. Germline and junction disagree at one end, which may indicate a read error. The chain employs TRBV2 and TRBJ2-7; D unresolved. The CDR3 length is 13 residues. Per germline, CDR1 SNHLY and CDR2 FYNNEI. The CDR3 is CASREVGTYEQYF. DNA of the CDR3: TGTGCCAGCAGGGAAGTAGGGACCTACGAGCAGTACTTC.

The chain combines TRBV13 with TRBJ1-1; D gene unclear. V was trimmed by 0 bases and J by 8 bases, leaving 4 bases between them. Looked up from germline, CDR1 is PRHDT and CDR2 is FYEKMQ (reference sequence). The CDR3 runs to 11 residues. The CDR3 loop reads CASSLGQEAFF. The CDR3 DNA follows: TGTGCCAGCAGCTTAGGGCAGGAAGCTTTCTTT.

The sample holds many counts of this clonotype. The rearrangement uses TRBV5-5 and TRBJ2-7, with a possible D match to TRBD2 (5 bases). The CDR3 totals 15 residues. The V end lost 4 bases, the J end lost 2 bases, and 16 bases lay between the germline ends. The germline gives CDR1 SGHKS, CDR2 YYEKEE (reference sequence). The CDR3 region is CASSMITSGTYEQYF. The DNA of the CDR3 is TGTGCCAGCAGCATGATTACGTCCGGGACCTACGAGCAGTACTTC.

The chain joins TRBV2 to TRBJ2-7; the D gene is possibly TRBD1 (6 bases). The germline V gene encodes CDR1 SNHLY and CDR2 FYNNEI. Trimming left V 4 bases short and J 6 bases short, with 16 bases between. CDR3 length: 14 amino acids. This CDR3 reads CASSGGQGHGEQYV. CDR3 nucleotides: TGTGCCAGCAGTGGGGGGCAGGGCCATGGCGAGCAGTACGTC.

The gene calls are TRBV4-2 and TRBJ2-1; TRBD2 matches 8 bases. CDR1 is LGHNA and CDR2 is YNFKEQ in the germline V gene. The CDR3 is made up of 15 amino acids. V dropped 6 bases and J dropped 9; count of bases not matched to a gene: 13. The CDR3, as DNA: TGTGCCAGCAGGCCTCCGGGACTAGTAGAGCGTGAGCAGTTCTTC. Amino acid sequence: CASRPPGLVEREQFF.

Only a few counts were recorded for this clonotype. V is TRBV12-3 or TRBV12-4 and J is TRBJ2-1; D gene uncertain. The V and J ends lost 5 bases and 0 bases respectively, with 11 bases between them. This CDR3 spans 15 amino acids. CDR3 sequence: CASSPNWSSYNEQFF. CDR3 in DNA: TGTGCCAGCAGTCCCAACTGGAGCTCCTACAATGAGCAGTTCTTC.